Listed below are T cell receptor beta chains from one sample, sequenced in a study of CD8+ T cells in alopecia areata. Repertoires were generated with immunoSEQ multiplex PCR, while TCRdb's copy carries only in-frame clones and drops some. The sample records more than 95,000 clones, roughly 50% being singletons. The sequenced sample consisted of CD4+ T cells sorted from blood. The receptors originated from a human donor in good health. Each CDR3 is given with its conserved first and last residue. The order of the fields is clone size, D gene, V gene, J gene, CDR3 protein, CDR3 DNA. The D gene is left open where the match is weak. Where a row states a size, it is once, few, many or the class of an expanded clone; other rows omit it.

clone size: NA; D gene: NA; V gene: TRBV6-5; J gene: TRBJ2-7; CDR3 protein: CASRPAYDPYEQYF; CDR3 DNA: TGTGCCAGCAGACCCGCGTACGACCCGTACGAGCAGTACTTC
clone size: few; D gene: NA; V gene: TRBV29-1; J gene: TRBJ2-1; CDR3 protein: CSVAGRVTYNEQFF; CDR3 DNA: TGCAGCGTTGCGGGGCGGGTTACCTACAATGAGCAGTTCTTC
clone size: NA; D gene: NA; V gene: TRBV19; J gene: TRBJ1-2; CDR3 protein: CASSMRRYYGYTF; CDR3 DNA: TGTGCCAGTAGTATGCGACGTTACTATGGCTACACCTTC
clone size: NA; D gene: TRBD2; V gene: TRBV7-2; J gene: TRBJ2-5; CDR3 protein: CASSEGSGGFVTQYF; CDR3 DNA: TGTGCCAGCAGCGAGGGGAGCGGGGGATTTGTGACCCAGTACTTC
clone size: few; D gene: NA; V gene: TRBV5-1; J gene: TRBJ2-3; CDR3 protein: CASSPRTDTDTQYF; CDR3 DNA: TGCGCCAGCAGTCCAAGGACGGACACAGATACGCAGTATTTT
clone size: few; D gene: TRBD2; V gene: TRBV7-9; J gene: TRBJ2-4; CDR3 protein: CASSSGAAGGAKNIQYF; CDR3 DNA: TGTGCCAGCAGCTCCGGAGCGGCGGGGGGAGCCAAAAACATTCAGTACTTC
clone size: NA; D gene: NA; V gene: TRBV29-1; J gene: TRBJ2-1; CDR3 protein: CRAMGAYNEQFF; CDR3 DNA: TGCAGGGCCATGGGGGCCTACAATGAGCAGTTCTTC
clone size: few; D gene: NA; V gene: TRBV2; J gene: TRBJ2-6; CDR3 protein: CASRSSGANVLTF; CDR3 DNA: TGTGCCAGCAGGAGCTCTGGGGCCAACGTCCTGACTTTC
clone size: NA; D gene: NA; V gene: TRBV13; J gene: TRBJ2-2; CDR3 protein: CASSLRGAGELFF; CDR3 DNA: TGTGCCAGCAGCTTACGAGGGGCCGGGGAGCTGTTTTTT
clone size: NA; D gene: TRBD1; V gene: TRBV7-2; J gene: TRBJ1-2; CDR3 protein: CASSPDRDRGYTF; CDR3 DNA: TGTGCCAGCAGCCCCGACAGGGATCGGGGCTACACCTTC
clone size: many; D gene: NA; V gene: TRBV19; J gene: TRBJ1-1; CDR3 protein: CASIDLGRGANTEAFF; CDR3 DNA: TGTGCCAGTATCGACCTCGGGAGGGGGGCTAACACTGAAGCTTTCTTT
clone size: NA; D gene: NA; V gene: TRBV29-1; J gene: TRBJ1-2; CDR3 protein: CSVVSWQGGYGYTF; CDR3 DNA: TGCAGCGTTGTTTCGTGGCAGGGTGGCTATGGCTACACCTTC
clone size: NA; D gene: NA; V gene: TRBV10-1; J gene: TRBJ2-3; CDR3 protein: CASSDPSDTQYF; CDR3 DNA: TGCGCCAGCAGTGACCCCTCAGATACGCAGTATTTT
clone size: NA; D gene: NA; V gene: TRBV7-2; J gene: TRBJ1-6; CDR3 protein: CASSLGSSIYNSPLHF; CDR3 DNA: TGTGCCAGCAGCTTAGGGAGCAGCATTTATAATTCACCCCTCCACTTT
clone size: NA; D gene: TRBD1; V gene: TRBV11-2; J gene: TRBJ2-1; CDR3 protein: CASSLGDRGSYNEQFF; CDR3 DNA: TGTGCCAGCAGCTTAGGGGACAGGGGGTCCTACAATGAGCAGTTCTTC
clone size: NA; D gene: NA; V gene: TRBV30; J gene: TRBJ2-3; CDR3 protein: CAWSEGQGTDTQYF; CDR3 DNA: TGTGCCTGGAGCGAGGGACAAGGGACAGATACGCAGTATTTT
clone size: NA; D gene: NA; V gene: TRBV6-5; J gene: TRBJ2-1; CDR3 protein: CASRSRQVHNEQFF; CDR3 DNA: TGTGCCAGCAGATCCCGACAGGTGCACAATGAGCAGTTCTTC
clone size: many; D gene: NA; V gene: TRBV28; J gene: TRBJ1-5; CDR3 protein: CASSLAGAFNQPQHF; CDR3 DNA: TGTGCCAGCAGTTTAGCAGGGGCGTTCAATCAGCCCCAGCATTTT
clone size: few; D gene: TRBD2; V gene: TRBV2; J gene: TRBJ2-1; CDR3 protein: CASSARGGTGNEQFF; CDR3 DNA: TGTGCCAGCAGTGCCCGGGGGGGTACAGGCAATGAGCAGTTCTTC
clone size: NA; D gene: TRBD2; V gene: TRBV25-1; J gene: TRBJ2-5; CDR3 protein: CASSGRGGDQETQYF; CDR3 DNA: TGTGCCAGCAGTGGGCGCGGGGGGGACCAAGAGACCCAGTACTTC
clone size: NA; D gene: TRBD1; V gene: TRBV5-5; J gene: TRBJ2-7; CDR3 protein: CASSLVGTAVPYEQYF; CDR3 DNA: TGTGCCAGCAGCTTGGTGGGGACAGCAGTACCCTACGAGCAGTACTTC
clone size: NA; D gene: TRBD2; V gene: TRBV5-4; J gene: TRBJ2-3; CDR3 protein: CASSAPTSGGARTDTQYF; CDR3 DNA: TGTGCCAGCAGCGCTCCTACTAGCGGGGGGGCCAGAACAGATACGCAGTATTTT
clone size: NA; D gene: NA; V gene: TRBV2; J gene: TRBJ1-6; CDR3 protein: CASSVQGGGFSPLHF; CDR3 DNA: TGTGCCAGCAGTGTTCAAGGAGGGGGGTTTTCACCCCTCCACTTT
clone size: NA; D gene: TRBD2; V gene: TRBV30; J gene: TRBJ2-7; CDR3 protein: CAWQGLGGHEQYF; CDR3 DNA: TGTGCCTGGCAGGGACTAGGCGGGCACGAGCAGTACTTC
clone size: NA; D gene: NA; V gene: TRBV11-2; J gene: TRBJ1-5; CDR3 protein: CASSLDTRQPQHF; CDR3 DNA: TGTGCCAGCAGCTTAGATACGCGTCAGCCCCAGCATTTT
clone size: few; D gene: NA; V gene: TRBV5-1; J gene: TRBJ2-3; CDR3 protein: CASSFGGSSTDTQYF; CDR3 DNA: TGCGCCAGCAGCTTCGGAGGGTCAAGCACAGATACGCAGTATTTT
clone size: NA; D gene: NA; V gene: TRBV25-1; J gene: TRBJ2-5; CDR3 protein: CASSVRQGQETQYF; CDR3 DNA: TGTGCCAGCAGTGTCAGGCAGGGCCAAGAGACCCAGTACTTC
clone size: NA; D gene: TRBD1; V gene: TRBV29-1; J gene: TRBJ1-1; CDR3 protein: CSVAGQGSTEAFF; CDR3 DNA: TGCAGCGTTGCCGGACAGGGGAGCACTGAAGCTTTCTTT
clone size: NA; D gene: NA; V gene: TRBV29-1; J gene: TRBJ1-2; CDR3 protein: CSVEMGDWTGYTF; CDR3 DNA: TGCAGCGTTGAGATGGGAGACTGGACAGGCTACACCTTC
clone size: NA; D gene: TRBD2; V gene: TRBV7-2; J gene: TRBJ2-3; CDR3 protein: CASSLEVAGGRYF; CDR3 DNA: TGTGCCAGCAGCTTAGAAGTTGCGGGGGGGAGGTATTTT
clone size: many; D gene: NA; V gene: TRBV4-1; J gene: TRBJ2-7; CDR3 protein: CASSQAESSYEQYF; CDR3 DNA: TGCGCCAGCAGCCAGGCGGAAAGCTCCTACGAGCAGTACTTC